Listed here are 20 T cell receptor beta chains from one sample, sequenced in a study of human T cells and chemical hapten exposure. Time point noted: pre-sensitization, week 0. Stated treatment: therapeutic diphenylcyclopropenone sensitization with weekly scalp DPC. A single record per CDR3 protein comes from TCRdb applying MiXCR to the RACE reads. In the table there are 87,000 or so distinct CDR3 sequences, 9.6% of which are singletons. The sample in question was whole blood, obtained in connection with sensitization to the hapten diphenylcyclopropenone (DPC). These receptors came from a woman aged 40 to 50 with alopecia areata. Some clones in this sample may be carry-over from other donors' samples.

This clonotype was counted at least ten times. The gene calls are TRBV5-1 and TRBJ2-7; 10 bases line up with TRBD1. Germline V gene sequence: CDR1 SGHRS, CDR2 YFSETQ. J was trimmed by 2 bases and V by 5 bases; bases with no gene match: 4. This CDR3 spans 14 amino acids. The DNA for the CDR3 is TGCGCCAGCAGATTCGGACAGGGGGCCTACGAGCAGTACTTC. Translating gives CASRFGQGAYEQYF.

The chain has TRBV29-1 and TRBJ1-1; D perhaps matches TRBD1 (6 bases). This CDR3 has 13 amino acids. From germline, CDR1 is SQVTM and CDR2 ANQGSEA. Trimming left V 6 bases short and J 1 base short, with 12 bases between. Here the CDR3 DNA reads TGCAGCGTCGGGACAAACCCGAACACTGAAGCTTTCTTT. Protein product: CSVGTNPNTEAFF.

This clonotype was observed a few times. This chain joins TRBV2 and TRBJ2-7; 10 bases are shared with TRBD1. Germline trimming cut 6 bases from V and 2 bases from J; bases unmatched to any gene: 16. The CDR3 contains 18 residues. Germline values: CDR1 SNHLY, CDR2 FYNNEI. As DNA, the CDR3 is TGTGCCAGCAGCGGACCCGGGACAGGGGCCGAATACGCCTACGAGCAGTACTTC. Translating gives CASSGPGTGAEYAYEQYF. The variable domain in full, completed from reference TRBV2 and TRBJ2-7, reads EPEVTQTPSHQVTQMGQEVILRCVPISNHLYFYWYRQILGQKVEFLVSFYNNEISEKSEIFDDQFSVERPDGSNFTLKIRSTKLEDSAMYFCASSGPGTGAEYAYEQYFGPGTRLTVT.

There are many counts of this clonotype. This chain links TRBV2 with TRBJ1-6, with 9 bases identical to TRBD1. CDR1 and CDR2 from the germline V gene are SNHLY and FYNNEI. CDR3 length: 16 amino acids. The ends lost 4 bases at V and 10 bases at J; junction bases unmatched: 11. In DNA, the CDR3 is TGTGCCAGCAGTGCCAACCCAGGACAGGGGTCGTCACCCCTCCACTTT. Translating it yields CASSANPGQGSSPLHF.

The V and J genes are TRBV4-1 and TRBJ1-1, with a tentative D call TRBD1 (6 bases). Trimming left V 1 base short and J 3 bases short, with 15 bases between. Germline V gene sequence: CDR1 MGHRA, CDR2 YSYEKL. The CDR3 runs to 16 residues. The CDR3, as DNA: TGCGCCAGCAGCCAAGTTCGGCGGGGGCTTGACACTGAAGCTTTCTTT. Its protein is CASSQVRRGLDTEAFF.

This clonotype was counted a few times. This chain connects TRBV7-6 to TRBJ1-2; perhaps TRBD1 as D (6 bases). The V end lost 3 bases, the J end lost 4 bases, and 12 bases lay between the germline ends. The CDR3 consists of 14 residues. Germline CDR1 is SGHVS and CDR2 is FNYEAQ. The CDR3 spells CASSFRGTLYGYTF. CDR3 nucleotide sequence: TGTGCCAGCAGCTTCAGGGGCACACTCTATGGCTACACCTTC.

In this sample, this clonotype turned up many times. The rearrangement links TRBV7-2 to TRBJ1-3; D uncertain. V lost 1 base, J lost 1 base, and 5 bases lay in between. The CDR3 has 14 residues. Per germline, CDR1 SGHTA and CDR2 FQGNSA. The CDR3 nucleotides are TGTGCCAGCAGCTTAGATTATTCTGGAAACACCATATATTTT. As protein: CASSLDYSGNTIYF.

This clonotype was seen ten or more times. The chain is built from TRBV7-2 and TRBJ2-7, with 11 bases identical to TRBD1. CDR1 and CDR2 from the germline V gene are SGHTA and FQGNSA. The CDR3 runs 14 residues. V was pared by 5 bases and J by 1 base, with 1 base of the junction left unmatched. The CDR3, as DNA: TGTGCCAGCAGCCGGGACAGGGGGTCCTACGAGCAGTACTTC. Translating it yields CASSRDRGSYEQYF. Full variable domain (remainder filled in from reference TRBV7-2 and TRBJ2-7): GAGVSQSPSNKVTEKGKDVELRCDPISGHTALYWYRQSLGQGLEFLIYFQGNSAPDKSGLPSDRFSAERTGGSVSTLTIQRTQQEDSAVYLCASSRDRGSYEQYFGPGTRLTVT.

With respect to this clonotype: A much larger clone lies a single base off, so this may be a read error. This chain connects TRBV20-1 to TRBJ1-1; D may be TRBD1 (5 bases). The CDR3 is made up of 15 amino acids. Germline V lookup: CDR1 DFQATT, CDR2 SNEGSKA (reference sequence). CDR3 in DNA: TGCAGCATACACCGGGGGGTCCGGACGAACACTGAAGCTTTCTTT. Translation gives CSIHRGVRTNTEAFF.

This clonotype was detected ten times or more. DNA for the CDR3: TGTGCCAGCAGCTTAAGAACTAGCGGGGGGCCAGATACGCAGTATTTT. It specifies CASSLRTSGGPDTQYF. The genes are TRBV11-2 and TRBJ2-3; 12 bases are a match to TRBD2. The CDR3 consists of 16 residues. With V trimmed by 2 bases and J by 4 bases, 4 bases remained unmatched. The germline CDR1 and CDR2 sequences are SGHAT and FQNNGV.

In its sample, this clonotype was seen a few times. The chain combines TRBV30 with TRBJ2-5, with 10 bases lining up with TRBD2. CDR1 is GTSNPN and CDR2 is SVGIG in the germline V gene (reference sequence). This CDR3 has 15 amino acids. V shed 0 bases and J 5 bases; nucleotides not matched to a gene: 6. CDR3 region: CAWSVLTSGAETQYF. The CDR3 DNA reads TGTGCCTGGAGTGTACTAACTAGCGGGGCGGAGACCCAGTACTTC.

This clonotype was observed at least ten times. The CDR3 DNA sequence: TGTGCCAGCAGTTTCGACAGCTCCTACGAGCAGTACTTC. Translating gives CASSFDSSYEQYF. The V and J genes are TRBV12-3 or TRBV12-4 and TRBJ2-7; D perhaps matches TRBD1 (5 bases). Trimming shortened V by 3 bases and J by 0 bases, and 6 bases separated the two germline ends. The CDR3 is 13 residues long.

V usage is TRBV20-1 and J usage is TRBJ1-2; 7 bases align to TRBD1. The J segment lost 0 bases and the V segment lost 3 bases, leaving 10 bases of the junction unmatched. The CDR3 runs to 16 residues. Per germline, CDR1 DFQATT and CDR2 SNEGSKA (reference sequence). The DNA of the CDR3 is TGCAGTGCTAGTGGGGACGTCGGACAGGCTAACTATGGCTACACCTTC. Its translation: CSASGDVGQANYGYTF.

In its sample, this clonotype was seen many times. The V and J genes are TRBV7-8 and TRBJ2-7; D is possibly TRBD1 (5 bases). CDR3 length: 14 amino acids. Germline-derived CDR1 and CDR2 are SGHVS and FQNEAQ. V gave up 5 bases and J gave up 2 bases, with 13 bases separating them. In DNA, the CDR3 is TGTGCCAGCAGCCCGTCAGGGATTACCTACGAGCAGTACTTC. Encoded protein: CASSPSGITYEQYF.

The table lists this clonotype with many counts. V is TRBV7-3 and J is TRBJ2-1, with D tentatively TRBD2 (6 bases). The ends were cut back, 0 bases at V and 7 bases at J, with 10 bases in the middle. The CDR3 consists of 14 residues. Germline V lookup: CDR1 SGHTA, CDR2 FQGTGA. CDR3: CASSLTFGRNEQFF. In DNA, the CDR3 is TGTGCCAGCAGCTTAACGTTTGGGAGGAATGAGCAGTTCTTC.

This clonotype was seen at least ten times. The chain joins TRBV7-2 to TRBJ2-1, with 11 bases lining up with TRBD2. The CDR3 runs 15 residues. V shed 5 bases and J 6 bases; nucleotides not matched to a gene: 6. Germline loops: CDR1 SGHTA, CDR2 FQGNSA. The CDR3 region is CASSPGLAAANEQFF. The DNA of the CDR3 is TGTGCCAGCAGCCCGGGACTAGCGGCAGCCAATGAGCAGTTCTTC.

This clonotype was seen many times. This rearrangement joins TRBV6-5 to TRBJ2-1; D might be TRBD2 (5 bases). This CDR3 comprises 16 residues. Germline loops: CDR1 MNHEY, CDR2 SVGAGI. Trimming stripped 6 bases from V and 2 bases from J, with 17 bases between. CDR3 amino acids: CASSHMAGSTYNEQFF. CDR3 bases: TGTGCCAGCAGCCATATGGCGGGCTCCACCTACAATGAGCAGTTCTTC.

This clonotype has a handful of counts. The J gene is TRBJ1-5, the V gene TRBV9; D remains ambiguous. This CDR3 region has 15 residues. V shed 7 bases and J shed 0 bases, with 14 bases lying between them. Germline CDR1 and CDR2: SGDLS and YYNGEE. CDR3 protein: CASGERGNSNQPQHF. DNA for the CDR3: TGTGCCAGCGGTGAGAGAGGGAATAGCAATCAGCCCCAGCATTTT.

For the CDR3, the DNA is TGTGCCAGCAGTTGGGACAGGCGGTTCTATGGCTACACCTTC. Residues: CASSWDRRFYGYTF. The V gene is TRBV12-3 or TRBV12-4, the J gene TRBJ1-2; TRBD1 aligns across 8 bases. This CDR3 region has 14 residues. V shed 4 bases, J shed 4 bases, and the junction held 5 bases outside the gene matches.

The sample holds many counts of this clonotype. The chain uses TRBV29-1 and TRBJ1-2, with TRBD1 as a possible D gene (5 bases). The V end lost 4 bases, the J end lost 5 bases, and 14 bases lay between the germline ends. The CDR3 contains 13 residues. Germline CDR1 is SQVTM and CDR2 is ANQGSEA. This chain's CDR3 is CSVALSGNYGYTF. CDR3 bases: TGCAGCGTTGCCCTATCAGGGAATTATGGCTACACCTTC. Looking up the rest from reference TRBV29-1 and TRBJ1-2 gives the full variable domain: SAVISQKPSRDICQRGTSLTIQCQVDSQVTMMFWYRQQPGQSLTLIATANQGSEATYESGFVIDKFPISRPNLTFSTLTVSNMSPEDSSIYLCSVALSGNYGYTFGSGTRLTVV.